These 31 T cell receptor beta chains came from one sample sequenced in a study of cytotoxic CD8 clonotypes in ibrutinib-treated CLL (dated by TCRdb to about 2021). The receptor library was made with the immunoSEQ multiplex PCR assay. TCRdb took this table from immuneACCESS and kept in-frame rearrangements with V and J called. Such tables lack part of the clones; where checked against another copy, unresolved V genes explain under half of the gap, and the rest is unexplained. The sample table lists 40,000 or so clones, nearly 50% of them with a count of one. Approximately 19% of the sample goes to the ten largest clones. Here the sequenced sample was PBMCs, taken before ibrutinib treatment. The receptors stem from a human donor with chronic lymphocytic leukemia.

In nucleotides, the CDR3 is TGTGCCAGCAGTAGGGGGGACGGGGTCGCAGATACGCAGTATTTT. It is translated as CASSRGDGVADTQYF. The chain joins TRBV2 to TRBJ2-3, with D possibly called TRBD1 or TRBD2 (6 bases each). The V end was cut by 5 bases, the J end by 4 bases, with 16 bases between. The length of the CDR3 is 15 residues. Looked up from germline, CDR1 is SNHLY and CDR2 is FYNNEI.

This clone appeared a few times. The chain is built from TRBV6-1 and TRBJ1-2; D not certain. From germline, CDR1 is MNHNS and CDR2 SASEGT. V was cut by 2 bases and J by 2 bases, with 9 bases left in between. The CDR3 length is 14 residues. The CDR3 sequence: CASSERVNNYGYTF. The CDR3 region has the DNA TGTGCCAGCAGTGAAAGGGTTAACAACTATGGCTACACCTTC.

The CDR3: CASRSSYNSPLHF. The DNA for the CDR3 is TGTGCCAGCCGGAGCTCCTATAATTCACCCCTCCACTTT. The chain links TRBV6-6 to TRBJ1-6; no reliable D call. CDR1 is MNHNY and CDR2 is SVGAGI in the germline V gene (reference sequence). V shed 8 bases and J shed 0 bases, with 5 bases lying between them. The CDR3 length is 13 residues.

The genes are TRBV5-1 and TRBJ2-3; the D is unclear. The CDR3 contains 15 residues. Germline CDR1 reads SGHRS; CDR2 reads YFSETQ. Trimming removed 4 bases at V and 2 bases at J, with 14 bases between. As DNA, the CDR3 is TGCGCCAGCAGCATAGGAACGGAGTCCACAGATACGCAGTATTTT. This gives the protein CASSIGTESTDTQYF.

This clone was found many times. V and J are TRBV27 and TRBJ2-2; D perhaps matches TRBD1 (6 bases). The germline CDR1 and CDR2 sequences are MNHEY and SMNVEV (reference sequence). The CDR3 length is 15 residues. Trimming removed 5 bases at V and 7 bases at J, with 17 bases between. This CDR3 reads CASSPLTGFGGELFF. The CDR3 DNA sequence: TGTGCCAGCAGTCCCCTCACAGGGTTTGGCGGGGAGCTGTTTTTT.

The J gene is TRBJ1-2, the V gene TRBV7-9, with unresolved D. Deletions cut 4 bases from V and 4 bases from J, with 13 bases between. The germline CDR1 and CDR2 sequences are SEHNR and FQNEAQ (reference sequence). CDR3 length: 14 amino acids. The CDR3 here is CASSSQVSLYGYTF. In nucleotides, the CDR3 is TGTGCCAGCAGCTCTCAGGTATCCCTCTATGGCTACACCTTC.

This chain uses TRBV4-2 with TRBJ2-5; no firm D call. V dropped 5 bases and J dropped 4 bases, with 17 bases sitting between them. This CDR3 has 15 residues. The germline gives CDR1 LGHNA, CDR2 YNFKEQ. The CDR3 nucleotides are TGTGCCAGCAGCACCTTGGACGTTCTTAGAGAGACCCAGTACTTC. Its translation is CASSTLDVLRETQYF.

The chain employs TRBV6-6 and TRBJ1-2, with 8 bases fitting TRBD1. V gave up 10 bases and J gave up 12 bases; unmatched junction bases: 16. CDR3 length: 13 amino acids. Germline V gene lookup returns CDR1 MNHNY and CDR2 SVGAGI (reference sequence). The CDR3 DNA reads TGTGCCATCGCCACCGGGACAGGAGCCTCCCACACCTTC. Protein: CAIATGTGASHTF.

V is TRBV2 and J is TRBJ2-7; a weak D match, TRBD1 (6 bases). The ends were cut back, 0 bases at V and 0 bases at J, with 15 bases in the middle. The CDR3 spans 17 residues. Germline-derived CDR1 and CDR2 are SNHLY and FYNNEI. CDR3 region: CASSEAEGGGYSYEQYF. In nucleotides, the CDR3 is TGTGCCAGCAGTGAAGCGGAAGGGGGTGGCTACTCCTACGAGCAGTACTTC.

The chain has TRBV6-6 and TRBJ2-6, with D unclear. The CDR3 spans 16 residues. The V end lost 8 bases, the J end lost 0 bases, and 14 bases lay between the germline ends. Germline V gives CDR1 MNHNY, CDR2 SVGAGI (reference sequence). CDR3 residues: CASLAALSSGANVLTF. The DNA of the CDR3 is TGTGCCAGCTTGGCAGCCCTGAGCTCTGGGGCCAACGTCCTGACTTTC.

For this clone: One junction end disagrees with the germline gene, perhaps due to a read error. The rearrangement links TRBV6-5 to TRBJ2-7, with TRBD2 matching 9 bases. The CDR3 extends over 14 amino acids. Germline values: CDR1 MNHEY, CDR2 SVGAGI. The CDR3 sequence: CASDAGTSSNEQYF. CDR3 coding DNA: TGTGCCAGCGACGCCGGGACTAGCTCCAACGAGCAGTACTTC.

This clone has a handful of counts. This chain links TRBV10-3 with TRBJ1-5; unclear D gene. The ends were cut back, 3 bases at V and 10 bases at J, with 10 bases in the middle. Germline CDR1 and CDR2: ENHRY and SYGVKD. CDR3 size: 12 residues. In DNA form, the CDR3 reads TGTGCCATCAGTGACGAGGGAATCCCCCAGCATTTT. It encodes CAISDEGIPQHF.

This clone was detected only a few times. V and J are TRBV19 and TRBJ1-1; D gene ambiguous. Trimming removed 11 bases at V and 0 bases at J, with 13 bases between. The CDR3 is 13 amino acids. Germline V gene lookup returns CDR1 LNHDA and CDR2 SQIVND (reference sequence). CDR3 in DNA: TGTGCCGTCTTGGGCCGTTTGAACACTGAAGCTTTCTTT. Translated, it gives CAVLGRLNTEAFF.

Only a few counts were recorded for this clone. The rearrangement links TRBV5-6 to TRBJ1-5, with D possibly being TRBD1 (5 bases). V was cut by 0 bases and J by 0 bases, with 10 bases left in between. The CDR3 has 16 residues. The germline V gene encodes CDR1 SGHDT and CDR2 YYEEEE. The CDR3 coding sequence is TGTGCCAGCAGCTTGGGACAGTTCTATAGCAATCAGCCCCAGCATTTT. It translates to CASSLGQFYSNQPQHF.

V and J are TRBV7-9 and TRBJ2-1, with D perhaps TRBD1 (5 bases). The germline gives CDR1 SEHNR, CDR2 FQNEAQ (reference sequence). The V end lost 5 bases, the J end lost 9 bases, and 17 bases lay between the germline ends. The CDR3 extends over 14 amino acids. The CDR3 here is CASSPHAGLPEQFF. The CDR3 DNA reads TGTGCCAGCAGCCCGCACGCAGGGCTCCCTGAGCAGTTCTTC.

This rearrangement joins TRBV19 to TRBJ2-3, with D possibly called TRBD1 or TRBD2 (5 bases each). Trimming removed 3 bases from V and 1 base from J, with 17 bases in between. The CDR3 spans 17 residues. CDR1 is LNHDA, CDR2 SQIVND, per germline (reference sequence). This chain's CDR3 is CASSIRGRVAGTDTQYF. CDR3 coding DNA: TGTGCCAGTAGTATCCGGGGCAGGGTGGCGGGCACAGATACGCAGTATTTT.

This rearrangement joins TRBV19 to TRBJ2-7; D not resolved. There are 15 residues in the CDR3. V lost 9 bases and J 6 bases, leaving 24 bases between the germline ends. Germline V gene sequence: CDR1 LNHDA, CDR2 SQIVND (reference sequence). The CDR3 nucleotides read TGTGCCAGCAGAACGGATGGGTCCTACCTCAGCGAGCAGTACTTC. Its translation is CASRTDGSYLSEQYF.

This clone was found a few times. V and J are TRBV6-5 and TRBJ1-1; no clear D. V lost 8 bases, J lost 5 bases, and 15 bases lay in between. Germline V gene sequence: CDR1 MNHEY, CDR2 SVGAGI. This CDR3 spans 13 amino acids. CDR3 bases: TGTGCCAGCTCCGTCGAGGTAAGGACTGAAGCTTTCTTT. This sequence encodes CASSVEVRTEAFF.

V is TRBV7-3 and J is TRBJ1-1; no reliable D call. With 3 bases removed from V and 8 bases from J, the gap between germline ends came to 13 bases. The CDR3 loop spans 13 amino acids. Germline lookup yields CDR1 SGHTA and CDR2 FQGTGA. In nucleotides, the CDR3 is TGTGCCAGCAGCTTCGTGGGCCTACCCGAAGCTTTCTTT. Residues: CASSFVGLPEAFF.

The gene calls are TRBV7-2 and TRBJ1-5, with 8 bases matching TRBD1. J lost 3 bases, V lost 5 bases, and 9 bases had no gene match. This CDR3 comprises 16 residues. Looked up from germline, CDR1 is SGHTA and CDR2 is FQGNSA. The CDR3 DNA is TGTGCCAGCAGCGCCAGGCGACAGGGGTTCAATCAGCCCCAGCATTTT. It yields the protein CASSARRQGFNQPQHF.

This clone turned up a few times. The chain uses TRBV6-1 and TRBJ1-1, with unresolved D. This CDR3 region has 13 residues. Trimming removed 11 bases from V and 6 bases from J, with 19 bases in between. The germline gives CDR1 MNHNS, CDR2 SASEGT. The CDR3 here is CAGLTPGGSEAFF. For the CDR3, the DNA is TGTGCCGGGCTAACACCGGGCGGGTCTGAAGCTTTCTTT.

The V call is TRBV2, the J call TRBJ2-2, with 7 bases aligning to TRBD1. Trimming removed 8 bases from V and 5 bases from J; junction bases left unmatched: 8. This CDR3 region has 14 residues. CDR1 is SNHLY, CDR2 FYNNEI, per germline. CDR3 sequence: CASHGDRRTGELFF. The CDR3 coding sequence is TGTGCCAGCCACGGGGACAGAAGGACCGGGGAGCTGTTTTTT.

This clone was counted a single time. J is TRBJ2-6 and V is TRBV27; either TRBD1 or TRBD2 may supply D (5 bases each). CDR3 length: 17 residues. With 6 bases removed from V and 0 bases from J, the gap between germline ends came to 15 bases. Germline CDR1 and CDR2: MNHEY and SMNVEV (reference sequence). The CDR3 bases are TGTGCCAGCAGCCTCCGGGACGCAAACTCTGGGGCCAACGTCCTGACTTTC. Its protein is CASSLRDANSGANVLTF.

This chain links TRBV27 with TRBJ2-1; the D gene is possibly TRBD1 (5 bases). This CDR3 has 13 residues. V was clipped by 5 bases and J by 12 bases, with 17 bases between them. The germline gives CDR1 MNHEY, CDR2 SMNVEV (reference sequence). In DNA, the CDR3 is TGTGCCAGCAGTCCCCTCCCTAGGGGCGTGCAGTTCTTC. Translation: CASSPLPRGVQFF.

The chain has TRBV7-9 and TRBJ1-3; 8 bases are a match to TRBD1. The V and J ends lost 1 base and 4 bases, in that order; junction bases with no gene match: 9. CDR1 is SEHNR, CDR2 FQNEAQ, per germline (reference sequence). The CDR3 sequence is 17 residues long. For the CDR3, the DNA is TGTGCCAGCAGCTTAGGTACAGGGGGTCCTAGAGGAAACACCATATATTTT. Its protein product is CASSLGTGGPRGNTIYF.

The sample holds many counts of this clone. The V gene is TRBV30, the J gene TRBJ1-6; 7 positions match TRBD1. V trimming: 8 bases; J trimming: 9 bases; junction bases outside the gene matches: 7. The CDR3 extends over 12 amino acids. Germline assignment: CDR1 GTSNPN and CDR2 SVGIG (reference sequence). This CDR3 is CAGRGDGSPLHF. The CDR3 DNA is TGTGCCGGCAGGGGGGACGGTTCACCCCTCCACTTT.

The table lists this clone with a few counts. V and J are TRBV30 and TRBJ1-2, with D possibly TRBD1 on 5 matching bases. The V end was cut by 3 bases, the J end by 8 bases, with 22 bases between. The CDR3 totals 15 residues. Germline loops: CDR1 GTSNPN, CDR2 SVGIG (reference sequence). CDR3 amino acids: CAWSDHQGIRRGYTF. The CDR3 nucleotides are TGTGCCTGGAGCGACCACCAGGGCATCCGGCGGGGCTACACCTTC.

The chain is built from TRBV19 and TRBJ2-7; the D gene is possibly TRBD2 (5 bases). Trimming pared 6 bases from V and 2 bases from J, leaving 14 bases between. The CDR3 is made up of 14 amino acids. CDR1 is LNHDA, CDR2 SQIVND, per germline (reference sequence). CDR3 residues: CASSRTLRTYEQYF. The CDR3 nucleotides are TGTGCCAGTAGCCGGACTCTGAGGACCTACGAGCAGTACTTC.

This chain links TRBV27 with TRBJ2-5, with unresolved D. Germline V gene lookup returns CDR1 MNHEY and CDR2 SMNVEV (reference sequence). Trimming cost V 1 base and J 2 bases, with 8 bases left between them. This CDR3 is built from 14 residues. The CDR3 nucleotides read TGTGCCAGCAGTTTATTCGGAAGGCAAGAGACCCAGTACTTC. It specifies CASSLFGRQETQYF.

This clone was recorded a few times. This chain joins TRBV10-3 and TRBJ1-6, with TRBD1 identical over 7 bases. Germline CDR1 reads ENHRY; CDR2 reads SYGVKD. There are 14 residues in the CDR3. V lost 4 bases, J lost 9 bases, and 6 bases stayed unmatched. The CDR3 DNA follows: TGTGCCATCAGTGGACAGGGATCCATTTCACCCCTCCACTTT. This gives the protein CAISGQGSISPLHF.

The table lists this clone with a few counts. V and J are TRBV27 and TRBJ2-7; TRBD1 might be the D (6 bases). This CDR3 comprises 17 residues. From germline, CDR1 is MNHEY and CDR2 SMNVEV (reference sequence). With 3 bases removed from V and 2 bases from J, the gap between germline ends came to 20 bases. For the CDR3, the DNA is TGTGCCAGCAGTTTTACCCCCTCGGACAGTGGGACCTACGAGCAGTACTTC. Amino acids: CASSFTPSDSGTYEQYF.